In this sample, the clone carrying this T cell receptor (beta chain) turned up a few times. The antigen is undetermined. The record originates from a study of T cells in localized non-small cell lung cancer. Study findings and constraints: Uninvolved adjacent lung showed higher T cell clonality than tumor. The appearance of a median approximately 57 of the top 100 tumor clones was seen in adjacent lung.

This CDR3 region has 15 residues. V was clipped by 4 bases and J by 0 bases; unmatched bases: 2. Germline CDR1 reads MNHEY; CDR2 reads SVGAGI. Sequencing used immunoSEQ multiplex PCR; TCRdb keeps in-frame clones, though not all of them. The sample lists about 40,000 clones, around 88% occurring once. The chain is built from TRBV6-5 and TRBJ2-1; 8 bases agree with TRBD2. The TCR comes from a man aged 40 to 69 with stage I lung adenocarcinoma. This material consisted of peripheral blood, taken before any cancer treatment. CDR3 in amino acids: CASSWSGSSYNEQFF. The CDR3 DNA is TGTGCCAGCAGTTGGAGCGGGAGCTCCTACAATGAGCAGTTCTTC.